This TCR beta chain was sequenced for a study of cytomegalovirus exposure and HLA in healthy donors. Study findings and constraints: The presence/absence work took it that sequencing depth was about the same across donors. An apparent linkage of common viral pathogens to several of the most significant clusters emerged in a later analysis. Associated with cytomegalovirus, according to the listing, were some 150 TCR beta chains.

Comment on this clone: Antigen unknown.

With V trimmed by 0 bases and J by 4 bases, 5 bases remained unmatched. CDR1 and CDR2 from the germline V gene are LGHNA and YSLEER. CDR3 length equals 15 residues. Vbeta (60) and Jbeta (13) primers were used in the PCR. Assay used: immunoSEQ multiplex PCR; TCRdb lists only in-frame clones, some missing. The sample has under 200,000 clones, roughly 83% seen once. The source material was PBMCs. The chain is built from TRBV4-3 and TRBJ1-2, with 7 bases lining up with TRBD1. The receptor was isolated from a male donor in good health and CMV-seropositive. The CDR3, as DNA: TGCGCCAGCAGCCAAGATCTCAGGGGGACCTATGGCTACACCTTC. It encodes CASSQDLRGTYGYTF.